A single sample is the source of the 8 T cell receptor beta chains below, sequenced in a study of shared clonotypes between healthy human individuals. Clones were read by immunoSEQ multiplex PCR, and TCRdb kept only the in-frame ones, dropping some. The sample holds approximately 980,000 clones, over 75% seen once. The sample taken for sequencing was memory CD4+ T cells sorted from blood. Subset in this sample: CD45RA-negative fraction. The source of these receptors is a man between 18 and 35 years old in good health.

This clone was observed a handful of times. The same CDR3 also results from other DNA sequences found in this sample. The chain carries TRBV5-1 and TRBJ2-3; D unclear. V lost 0 bases and J 0 bases, leaving 8 bases between the germline ends. CDR3 length: 15 amino acids. The V gene's germline CDR1 is SGHRS and CDR2 YFSETQ. Written as DNA, the CDR3 is TGCGCCAGCAGCTTGGACGGACGAAGCACAGATACGCAGTATTTT. Protein sequence: CASSLDGRSTDTQYF.

The J gene is TRBJ2-2, the V gene TRBV28, with 9 nucleotides matching TRBD2. Losses at the gene ends were 2 bases for V and 6 bases for J; bases not matched to a gene: 13. The CDR3 spans 18 residues. Germline loops: CDR1 MDHEN, CDR2 SYDVKM. CDR3 loop: CASSLSIGAGGHAGELFF. The CDR3 region has the DNA TGTGCCAGCAGTTTAAGTATAGGAGCGGGAGGTCACGCCGGGGAGCTGTTTTTT.

The chain combines TRBV25-1 with TRBJ2-3; 13 bases are shared with TRBD2. This CDR3 has 16 amino acids. The germline gives CDR1 MGHDK, CDR2 SYGVNS. V dropped 5 bases and J dropped 2; count of bases not matched to a gene: 4. CDR3 in amino acids: CASSRTSGGYTDTQYF. CDR3 coding DNA: TGTGCCAGCAGTAGGACTAGCGGGGGCTACACAGATACGCAGTATTTT. Full variable domain (outside the CDR3, taken from reference TRBV25-1 and TRBJ2-3): EADIYQTPRYLVIGTGKKITLECSQTMGHDKMYWYQQDPGMELHLIHYSYGVNSTEKGDLSSESTVSRIRTEHFPLTLESARPSHTSQYLCASSRTSGGYTDTQYFGPGTRLTVL.

This clone showed up just a few times. This chain uses TRBV5-1 with TRBJ2-3; TRBD2 matches 11 bases. V shed 1 base, J shed 3 bases, and the junction held 4 bases outside the gene matches. The germline V gene has CDR1 SGHRS and CDR2 YFSETQ. The CDR3 covers 16 residues. The CDR3 region has the DNA TGCGCCAGCAGCTTGACTAGCGGGAGAGGGACAGATACGCAGTATTTT. Translating it yields CASSLTSGRGTDTQYF.

V and J are TRBV5-6 and TRBJ2-7; no firm D call. The CDR3 length is 14 residues. The ends were cut back, 4 bases at V and 2 bases at J, with 13 bases in the middle. Germline V lookup: CDR1 SGHDT, CDR2 YYEEEE. The CDR3 DNA reads as TGTGCCAGCAGCCCCTTCCTCGGTACCTACGAGCAGTACTTC. Encoded protein: CASSPFLGTYEQYF. Filled out from reference TRBV5-6 and TRBJ2-7, the complete variable domain reads DAGVTQSPTHLIKTRGQQVTLRCSPKSGHDTVSWYQQALGQGPQFIFQYYEEEERQRGNFPDRFSGHQFPNYSSELNVNALLLGDSALYLCASSPFLGTYEQYFGPGTRLTVT.

CDR3 in DNA: TGTGCCAGCATCCGGCTTAGCGGGGGGAACAATGAGCAGTTCTTC. It codes for CASIRLSGGNNEQFF. The chain has TRBV7-9 and TRBJ2-1; 10 nucleotides agree with TRBD2. CDR3 size: 15 residues. V lost 7 bases and J lost 5; bases outside the gene matches: 8. Germline V CDR1 and CDR2: SEHNR, FQNEAQ (reference sequence).

A single count supports this clone. The chain couples TRBV30 to TRBJ1-6; D is unclear. The CDR3 extends over 15 amino acids. The V end lost 0 bases, the J end lost 6 bases, and 12 bases lay between the germline ends. Per germline, CDR1 GTSNPN and CDR2 SVGIG (reference sequence). In DNA form, the CDR3 reads TGTGCCTGGAGTGTGACGGTTCACCCTAATTCACCCCTCCACTTT. Its translation: CAWSVTVHPNSPLHF.

This clone was found many times. The chain recombines TRBV25-1 with TRBJ2-7; D is perhaps TRBD1 or TRBD2 (5 bases each). V was clipped by 4 bases and J by 5 bases, with 18 bases between them. Germline-derived CDR1 and CDR2 are MGHDK and SYGVNS. The CDR3 spans 15 residues. CDR3 loop: CASSAYTGTVHEQYF. The CDR3 bases are TGTGCCAGCAGTGCCTATACCGGGACCGTCCACGAGCAGTACTTC.